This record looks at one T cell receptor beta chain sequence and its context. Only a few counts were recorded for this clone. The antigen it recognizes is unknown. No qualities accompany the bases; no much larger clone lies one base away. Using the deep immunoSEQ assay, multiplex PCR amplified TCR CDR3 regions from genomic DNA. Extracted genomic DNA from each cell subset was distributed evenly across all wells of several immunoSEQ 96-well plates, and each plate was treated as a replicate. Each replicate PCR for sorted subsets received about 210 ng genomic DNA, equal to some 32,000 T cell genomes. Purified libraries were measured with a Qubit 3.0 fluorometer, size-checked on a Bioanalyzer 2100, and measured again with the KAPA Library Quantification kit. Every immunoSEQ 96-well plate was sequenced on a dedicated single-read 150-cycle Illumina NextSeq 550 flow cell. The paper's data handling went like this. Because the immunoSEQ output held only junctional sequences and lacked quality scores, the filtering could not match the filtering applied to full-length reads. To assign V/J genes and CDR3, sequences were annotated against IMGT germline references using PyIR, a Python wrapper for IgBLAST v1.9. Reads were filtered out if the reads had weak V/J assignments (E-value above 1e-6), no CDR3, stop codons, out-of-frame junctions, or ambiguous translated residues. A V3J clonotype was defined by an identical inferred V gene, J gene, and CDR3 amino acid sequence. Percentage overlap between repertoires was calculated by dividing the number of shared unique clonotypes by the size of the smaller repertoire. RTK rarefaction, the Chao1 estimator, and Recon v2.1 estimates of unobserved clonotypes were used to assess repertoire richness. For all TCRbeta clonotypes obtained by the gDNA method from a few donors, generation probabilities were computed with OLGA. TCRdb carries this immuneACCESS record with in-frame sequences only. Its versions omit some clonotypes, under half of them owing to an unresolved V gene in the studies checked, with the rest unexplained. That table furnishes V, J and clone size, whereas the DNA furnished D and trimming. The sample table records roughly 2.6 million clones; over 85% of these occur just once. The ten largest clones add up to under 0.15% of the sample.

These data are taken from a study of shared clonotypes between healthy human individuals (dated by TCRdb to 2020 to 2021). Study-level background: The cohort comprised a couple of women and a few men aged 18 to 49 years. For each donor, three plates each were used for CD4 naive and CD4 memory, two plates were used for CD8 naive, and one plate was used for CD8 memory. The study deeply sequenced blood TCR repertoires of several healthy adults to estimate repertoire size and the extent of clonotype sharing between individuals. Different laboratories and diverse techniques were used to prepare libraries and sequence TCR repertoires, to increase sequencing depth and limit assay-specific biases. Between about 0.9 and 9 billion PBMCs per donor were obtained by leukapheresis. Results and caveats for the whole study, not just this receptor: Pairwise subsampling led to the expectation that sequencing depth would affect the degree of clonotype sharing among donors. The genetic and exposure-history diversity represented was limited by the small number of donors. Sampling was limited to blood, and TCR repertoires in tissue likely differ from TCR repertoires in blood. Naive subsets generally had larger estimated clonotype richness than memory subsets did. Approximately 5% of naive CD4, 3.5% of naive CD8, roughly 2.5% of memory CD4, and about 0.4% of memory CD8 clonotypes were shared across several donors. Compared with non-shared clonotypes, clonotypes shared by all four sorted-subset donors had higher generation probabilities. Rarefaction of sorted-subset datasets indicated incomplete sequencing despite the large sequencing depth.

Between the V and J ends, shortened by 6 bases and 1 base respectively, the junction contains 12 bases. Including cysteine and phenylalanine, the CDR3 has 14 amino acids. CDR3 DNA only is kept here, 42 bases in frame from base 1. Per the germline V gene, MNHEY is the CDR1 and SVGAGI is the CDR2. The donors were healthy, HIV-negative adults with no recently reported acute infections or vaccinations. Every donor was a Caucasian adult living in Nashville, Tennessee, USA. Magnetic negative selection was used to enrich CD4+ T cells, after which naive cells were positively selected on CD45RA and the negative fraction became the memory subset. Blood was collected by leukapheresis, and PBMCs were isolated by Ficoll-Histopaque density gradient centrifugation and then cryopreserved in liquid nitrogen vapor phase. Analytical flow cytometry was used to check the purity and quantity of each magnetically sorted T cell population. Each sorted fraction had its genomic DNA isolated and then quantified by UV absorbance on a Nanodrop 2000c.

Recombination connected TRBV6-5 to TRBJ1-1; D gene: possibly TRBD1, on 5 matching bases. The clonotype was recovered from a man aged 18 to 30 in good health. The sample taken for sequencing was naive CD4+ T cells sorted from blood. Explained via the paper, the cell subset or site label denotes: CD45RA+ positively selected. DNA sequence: TGTGCCAGCAGCCCAAGGGGATGGAACACTGAAGCTTTCTTT. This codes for CASSPRGWNTEAFF.